A single sample is the source of the 30 T cell receptor beta chains below, sequenced in a study of cytomegalovirus exposure and HLA in healthy donors. In the PCR, 60 Vbeta and 13 Jbeta primers were used. Repertoires were generated with immunoSEQ multiplex PCR, while TCRdb's copy carries only in-frame clones and drops some. The sample records 90,000 to 100,000 clones, just under 70% being singletons. The sequencing sample was made of PBMCs. The receptors stem from a man aged 50-59 years in good health and CMV-seronegative.

In its sample, this clone was seen once. The chain couples TRBV5-1 to TRBJ2-7, with 9 bases fitting TRBD1. Losses at the gene ends were 3 bases for V and 4 bases for J; bases not matched to a gene: 5. The CDR3 sequence is 14 residues long. Germline CDR1 and CDR2: SGHRS and YFSETQ. CDR3 protein: CASSWTGEGYEQYF. The CDR3 DNA sequence: TGCGCCAGCAGCTGGACAGGGGAAGGGTACGAGCAGTACTTC.

In its sample, this clone was seen a few times. The chain employs TRBV25-1 and TRBJ2-1, with D possibly TRBD1 on 6 matching bases. The germline V and J ends were trimmed by 0 bases and 2 bases, with 17 bases remaining between them. The CDR3 totals 18 residues. Germline V gene data show CDR1 as MGHDK and CDR2 as SYGVNS. This chain's CDR3 is CASSEYRGHYPTYNEQFF. The CDR3 nucleotides read TGTGCCAGCAGTGAATACCGGGGACACTACCCGACCTACAATGAGCAGTTCTTC.

The DNA of the CDR3 is TGTGCCAGCAGCTTAATGGTGACAGCGGAGACCCAGTACTTC. Translating it yields CASSLMVTAETQYF. The chain has TRBV11-2 and TRBJ2-5, with D perhaps TRBD1 (5 bases). V lost 2 bases and J lost 5, with 12 bases in between. CDR3 length: 14 residues. Per the germline V gene, CDR1 is SGHAT and CDR2 is FQNNGV.

Worth noting for this clone: Other DNA sequences in the same sample also yield this CDR3. The chain carries TRBV5-4 and TRBJ2-5; D possibly corresponds to TRBD1 (6 bases). CDR1 is SGHNT and CDR2 is YYREEE in the germline V gene (reference sequence). CDR3 length: 13 residues. Trimming shortened V by 2 bases and J by 5 bases, and 10 bases separated the two germline ends. CDR3 in amino acids: CASSLQGQETQYF. The DNA for the CDR3 is TGTGCCAGCAGCTTACAGGGTCAGGAGACCCAGTACTTC. The whole variable domain, remainder taken from reference TRBV5-4 and TRBJ2-5, is ETGVTQSPTHLIKTRGQQVTLRCSSQSGHNTVSWYQQALGQGPQFIFQYYREEENGRGNFPPRFSGLQFPNYSSELNVNALELDDSALYLCASSLQGQETQYFGPGTRLLVL.

The gene calls are TRBV19 and TRBJ1-5, with D hard to call. Germline assignment: CDR1 LNHDA and CDR2 SQIVND (reference sequence). The CDR3 is 15 amino acids. The V and J ends lost 3 bases and 1 base respectively, with 10 bases between them. The CDR3 is CASSMTGGSNQPQHF. CDR3 nucleotide sequence: TGTGCCAGTAGTATGACGGGAGGGAGCAATCAGCCCCAGCATTTT.

This clone was observed a few times. The chain joins TRBV11-2 to TRBJ1-4; D is unclear. Germline V lookup: CDR1 SGHAT, CDR2 FQNNGV. The CDR3 has 13 residues. Deletions cut 3 bases from V and 3 bases from J, with 5 bases between. In nucleotides, the CDR3 is TGTGCCAGCAGCTTCTCGGCTAATGAAAAACTGTTTTTT. It specifies CASSFSANEKLFF.

This chain uses TRBV4-2 with TRBJ1-2, with TRBD1 as a possible D gene (6 bases). Germline V gene sequence: CDR1 LGHNA, CDR2 YNFKEQ. This CDR3 region has 14 residues. Trimming took off 3 bases at V and 8 bases at J, with 16 bases between the two ends. The CDR3 sequence is CASSHTGTAMGYTF. The CDR3 DNA reads TGTGCCAGCAGCCATACAGGGACGGCTATGGGCTACACCTTC.

The chain employs TRBV9 and TRBJ2-1; no firm D call. The CDR3 runs 12 residues. CDR1 and CDR2 from the germline V gene are SGDLS and YYNGEE. The V end was cut by 4 bases, the J end by 2 bases, with 4 bases between. CDR3 coding DNA: TGTGCCAGCAGCTTAACCTACAATGAGCAGTTCTTC. Protein sequence: CASSLTYNEQFF.

The J gene is TRBJ2-3, the V gene TRBV7-8; 11 positions agree with TRBD2. Per germline, CDR1 SGHVS and CDR2 FQNEAQ. The CDR3 consists of 19 residues. Trimming at V came to 5 bases and at J to 4 bases, leaving 17 bases not matched to a gene. Written as DNA, the CDR3 is TGTGCCAGCAGCAAAGGAGTAGCGGGAGGGATCCGGGTCGCAGATACGCAGTATTTT. It encodes CASSKGVAGGIRVADTQYF.

The chain couples TRBV20-1 to TRBJ1-1; tentatively, D is TRBD1 (5 bases). Trimming removed 6 bases at V and 8 bases at J, with 13 bases between. The CDR3 sequence is 11 residues long. CDR1 is DFQATT and CDR2 is SNEGSKA in the germline V gene (reference sequence). The CDR3 loop is CSALREAEAFF. The CDR3 DNA reads TGCAGTGCCCTCAGGGAAGCCGAAGCTTTCTTT.

The V and J genes are TRBV5-4 and TRBJ2-1; 10 bases are a match to TRBD2. V dropped 4 bases and J dropped 4; count of bases not matched to a gene: 8. From germline, CDR1 is SGHNT and CDR2 YYREEE (reference sequence). The CDR3 loop spans 16 amino acids. The CDR3 region has the DNA TGTGCCAGCAGCCCGTCCCTAGCGGGAGTTTACAATGAGCAGTTCTTC. Protein product: CASSPSLAGVYNEQFF.

This clone was counted once. The rearrangement joins TRBV5-4 to TRBJ2-5; 11 nucleotides line up with TRBD2. The length of the CDR3 is 16 residues. Germline trimming cut 2 bases from V and 3 bases from J; bases unmatched to any gene: 6. CDR1 and CDR2 (germline): SGHNT, YYREEE (reference sequence). The chain's CDR3 is CASSFTSGRIEETQYF. In DNA form, the CDR3 reads TGTGCCAGCAGCTTCACTAGCGGGAGAATAGAAGAGACCCAGTACTTC.

The J gene is TRBJ2-5, the V gene TRBV28; 8 positions agree with TRBD1. Germline values: CDR1 MDHEN, CDR2 SYDVKM. The CDR3 totals 16 residues. Losses at the gene ends were 4 bases for V and 2 bases for J; bases not matched to a gene: 9. Here the CDR3 reads CASSYNRDRQQETQYF. The CDR3 DNA reads as TGTGCCAGCAGTTACAACCGGGACAGGCAACAAGAGACCCAGTACTTC.

The table lists this clone with a few counts. The chain employs TRBV4-3 and TRBJ1-1; TRBD1 aligns across 12 bases. The J segment lost 8 bases and the V segment lost 4 bases, leaving 8 bases of the junction unmatched. This CDR3 comprises 15 residues. Germline values: CDR1 LGHNA, CDR2 YSLEER. The CDR3 loop reads CASSPGDRGRQEAFF. Here the CDR3 DNA reads TGCGCCAGCAGCCCCGGGGACAGGGGGCGGCAAGAAGCTTTCTTT.

This clone was counted between two and nine times. The CDR3 spells CASSSRGTNEKLFF. DNA of the CDR3: TGTGCCAGCAGTAGCAGGGGAACTAATGAAAAACTGTTTTTT. V usage is TRBV6-5 and J usage is TRBJ1-4; D possibly corresponds to TRBD1 (6 bases). The V gene lost 5 bases and the J gene lost 1 base, with 8 bases spanning the gap. Germline V gives CDR1 MNHEY, CDR2 SVGAGI. The CDR3 is 14 residues long.

A few counts support this clone. The rearrangement links TRBV4-3 to TRBJ2-3, with 10 positions matching TRBD1. J was trimmed by 6 bases and V by 0 bases; bases with no gene match: 6. This CDR3 contains 16 residues. The germline V gene encodes CDR1 LGHNA and CDR2 YSLEER. The CDR3 region is CASSQEPGQGSDTQYF. Here the CDR3 DNA reads TGCGCCAGCAGCCAAGAACCGGGACAGGGGTCCGATACGCAGTATTTT.

The chain joins TRBV2 to TRBJ2-7; 12 nucleotides match TRBD1. The V segment lost 10 bases and the J segment 6 bases; nucleotides outside the gene matches: 7. The CDR3 has 13 amino acids. Germline CDR1 and CDR2: SNHLY and FYNNEI. The CDR3 nucleotides read TGTGCCACCGAGGGACAGGGGGCGTCCGAGCAGTACGTC. Its protein is CATEGQGASEQYV.

V and J are TRBV30 and TRBJ1-5; TRBD1 might be the D (5 bases). Germline lookup yields CDR1 GTSNPN and CDR2 SVGIG (reference sequence). The length of the CDR3 is 13 residues. V was clipped by 4 bases and J by 6 bases, with 13 bases between them. In DNA form, the CDR3 reads TGTGCCTGGAACGGAGGGGCGACTCAGCCCCAGCATTTT. Its translation is CAWNGGATQPQHF.

This chain uses TRBV29-1 with TRBJ2-7, with 10 positions matching TRBD1. The germline V gene has CDR1 SQVTM and CDR2 ANQGSEA. CDR3 length equals 13 residues. Trimming removed 1 base from V and 6 bases from J; junction bases left unmatched: 3. The DNA of the CDR3 is TGCAGCGTTGAAGGACAGGGGGCGGTCGAGCAGTACTTC. This gives the protein CSVEGQGAVEQYF.

V is TRBV4-2 and J is TRBJ1-1, with a possible D match to TRBD1 (5 bases). Germline-derived CDR1 and CDR2 are LGHNA and YNFKEQ. The CDR3 is 14 amino acids. V lost 2 bases to trimming and J lost 8 bases, with 15 bases between them. The CDR3 region is CASSQRPDRTEAFF. CDR3 nucleotide sequence: TGTGCCAGCAGCCAACGCCCTGACCGGACAGAAGCTTTCTTT.

The rearrangement links TRBV6-1 to TRBJ2-7; TRBD1 matches at 7 bases. Trimming removed 5 bases from V and 6 bases from J; junction bases left unmatched: 10. The length of the CDR3 is 14 residues. Germline V lookup: CDR1 MNHNS, CDR2 SASEGT. DNA of the CDR3: TGTGCCAGCAGTTTCGACAGGGCCGGGGTCGAGCAGTACGTC. Translation: CASSFDRAGVEQYV.

The rearrangement joins TRBV2 to TRBJ2-5; 8 nucleotides match TRBD1. The J call may be incorrect, as the DNA end agrees better with TRBJ2-7. The CDR3 runs to 15 residues. From germline, CDR1 is SNHLY and CDR2 FYNNEI. This CDR3 reads CASSPGTGHAPEQYF. The DNA for the CDR3 is TGTGCCAGCAGTCCGGGGACAGGCCATGCCCCCGAGCAGTACTTC.

The chain has TRBV30 and TRBJ1-6; tentatively, D is TRBD1 (5 bases). The CDR3 runs 13 residues. Trimming left V 3 bases short and J 3 bases short, with 6 bases between. Looked up from germline, CDR1 is GTSNPN and CDR2 is SVGIG (reference sequence). This chain's CDR3 is CAWRGLYNSPLHF. The CDR3 DNA reads as TGTGCCTGGAGGGGGCTCTATAATTCACCCCTCCACTTT.

This clone was picked up a small number of times. It is likely a read error: a sequence one base away is far more abundant. Different DNA sequences within this sample yield the same CDR3. The V call is TRBV6-4, the J call TRBJ2-3; 8 bases fit TRBD1. The CDR3 is made up of 15 amino acids. Germline CDR1 and CDR2: MRHNA and SNTAGT. The CDR3 DNA reads TGTGCCAGCAGTGACTCGAGCCAGGGGGCAGATACCCAGTATTTT. It translates to CASSDSSQGADTQYF.

This clone has a single count. V is TRBV5-1 and J is TRBJ2-5, with TRBD2 matching 9 bases. CDR1 SGHRS and CDR2 YFSETQ come from the germline V gene. The CDR3 covers 15 residues. J was trimmed by 2 bases and V by 4 bases; bases with no gene match: 6. The DNA for the CDR3 is TGCGCCAGCAGCCAAAGACTAGCGGATCAAGAGACCCAGTACTTC. Protein: CASSQRLADQETQYF.

The chain couples TRBV11-2 to TRBJ2-1; 7 bases are a match to TRBD2. This CDR3 contains 15 residues. Germline V lookup: CDR1 SGHAT, CDR2 FQNNGV. The V gene end was trimmed by 2 bases and the J gene end by 4 bases; junction bases not matched to a gene: 5. The DNA for the CDR3 is TGTGCCAGCAGCTTAAGGCGGGGGATATACAATGAGCAGTTCTTC. Translated, it gives CASSLRRGIYNEQFF.

The chain uses TRBV6-1 and TRBJ2-3; the match to TRBD1 covers 7 bases. Germline V gives CDR1 MNHNS, CDR2 SASEGT. The trim removed 10 bases at V and 1 base at J, leaving 5 bases unmatched. CDR3 length equals 13 residues. This CDR3 is CATDRVGTDTQYF. CDR3 bases: TGTGCCACAGACAGGGTTGGCACAGATACGCAGTATTTT.

The DNA for the CDR3 is TGCGCCAGCAGCCCAACTAGCGGACTCCAAGAGACCCAGTACTTC. Amino acids: CASSPTSGLQETQYF. J is TRBJ2-5 and V is TRBV4-3; the match to TRBD2 covers 8 bases. Trimming took 4 bases from V and 1 from J; bases not matched to a gene: 5. The germline CDR1 and CDR2 sequences are LGHNA and YSLEER. The CDR3 consists of 15 residues.

The genes are TRBV4-3 and TRBJ1-1, with a weak D call TRBD1 (6 bases). This CDR3 comprises 17 residues. The germline V gene encodes CDR1 LGHNA and CDR2 YSLEER. Trimming took off 1 base at V and 1 base at J, with 16 bases between the two ends. CDR3 sequence reads: CASSQGFTGMGNTEAFF. DNA of the CDR3: TGCGCCAGCAGCCAAGGGTTTACAGGGATGGGGAACACTGAAGCTTTCTTT.

The rearrangement uses TRBV11-3 and TRBJ2-2, with TRBD2 identical over 7 bases. This CDR3 region has 14 residues. The V segment lost 8 bases and the J segment 3 bases; nucleotides outside the gene matches: 6. Germline CDR1 SGHNT, CDR2 YENEEA. The chain's CDR3 is CASSVAGDTGELFF. In DNA form, the CDR3 reads TGTGCCAGCTCCGTGGCGGGGGACACCGGGGAGCTGTTTTTT.